This T cell receptor beta chain was found in a study of fetal regulatory T cell absence and autoimmunity. This was a survey-level run. Only in-frame clones appear in the TCRdb table, and some are missing; sequencing was by immunoSEQ multiplex PCR. The sample yields around 45,000 clones, roughly 80% seen once. The germline V gene encodes CDR1 LNHDA and CDR2 SQIVND (reference sequence). V was clipped by 4 bases and J by 2 bases; unmatched bases: 8. The CDR3 has 16 amino acids. V gene TRBV19 combines with J gene TRBJ2-3, with 8 bases aligning to TRBD1. Sample: cord blood. The receptor was derived from a newborn boy with IPEX syndrome. The CDR3 is CASSTLDRGSTDTQYF. The DNA for the CDR3 is TGTGCCAGTAGTACGCTCGACAGGGGTTCCACAGATACGCAGTATTTT.